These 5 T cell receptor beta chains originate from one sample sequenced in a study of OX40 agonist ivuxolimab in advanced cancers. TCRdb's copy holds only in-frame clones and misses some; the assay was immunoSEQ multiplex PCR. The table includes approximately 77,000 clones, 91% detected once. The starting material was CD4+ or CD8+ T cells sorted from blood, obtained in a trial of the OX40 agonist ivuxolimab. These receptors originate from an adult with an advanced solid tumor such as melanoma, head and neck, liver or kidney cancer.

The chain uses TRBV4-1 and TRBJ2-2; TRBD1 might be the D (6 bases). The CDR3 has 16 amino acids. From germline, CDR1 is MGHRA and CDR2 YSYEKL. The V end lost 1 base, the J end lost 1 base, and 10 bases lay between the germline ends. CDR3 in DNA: TGCGCCAGCAGCCAAGTCTCCAGGGGGAACACCGGGGAGCTGTTTTTT. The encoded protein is CASSQVSRGNTGELFF.

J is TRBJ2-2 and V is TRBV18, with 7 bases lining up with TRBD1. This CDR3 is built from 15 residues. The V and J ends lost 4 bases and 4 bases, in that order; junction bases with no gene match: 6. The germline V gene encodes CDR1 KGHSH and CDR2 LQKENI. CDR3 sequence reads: CASSRNRGGTGELFF. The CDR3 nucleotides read TGTGCCAGCTCACGGAACAGGGGTGGCACCGGGGAGCTGTTTTTT.

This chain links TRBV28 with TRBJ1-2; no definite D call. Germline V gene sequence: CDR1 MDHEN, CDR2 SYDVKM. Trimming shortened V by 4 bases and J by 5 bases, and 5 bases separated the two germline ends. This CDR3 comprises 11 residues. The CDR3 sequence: CASSYIYGYTF. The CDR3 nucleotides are TGTGCCAGCAGTTACATATATGGCTACACCTTC.

The CDR3 nucleotides are TGTGCCAGCAGCCGCCTCCCGGACGAGCAGTACTTC. This encodes CASSRLPDEQYF. J is TRBJ2-7 and V is TRBV28; D gene unclear. Deletions cut 6 bases from V and 5 bases from J, with 11 bases between. Germline CDR1 reads MDHEN; CDR2 reads SYDVKM. CDR3 length equals 12 residues.

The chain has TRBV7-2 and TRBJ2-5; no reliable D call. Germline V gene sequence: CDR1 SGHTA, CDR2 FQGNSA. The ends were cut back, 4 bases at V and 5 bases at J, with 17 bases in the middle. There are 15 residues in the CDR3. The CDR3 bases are TGTGCCAGCAGCTCGTCGTGGGGTACCCTGGAGACCCAGTACTTC. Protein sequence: CASSSSWGTLETQYF.